This TCR beta chain was documented in a study of CD8 T cells in Susac syndrome. Study details: There were over 5 sequenced Susac syndrome patients with active disease and roughly 8 in remission.

The CDR3 spans 14 residues. The V and J ends lost 8 bases and 7 bases, in that order; junction bases with no gene match: 7. The diagnostic criteria for definite or probable disease, as recently defined, were met by the patients with Susac syndrome. Random-hexamer reverse transcription was applied to roughly 0.5 to 1 ug RNA. Amplification of TCR beta CDR3 spanned 54 Vbeta and 13 Jbeta via immunoSEQ multiplex PCR. Each CDR3 protein is one row after TCRdb ran MiXCR on the immunoSEQ multiplex PCR reads. The table records under 200,000 distinct CDR3 sequences, about 95% of them present only once. The sequencing input was CD8+ T cells from PBMCs. J is TRBJ2-1 and V is TRBV12-3 or TRBV12-4, with TRBD2 matching over 11 bases. The sequence was obtained from a human donor with Susac syndrome. The CDR3 region has the DNA TGTGCCAGCGTGGCTAGCGGGGGGATAAATGAGCAGTTCTTC. As protein: CASVASGGINEQFF.